The 25 T cell receptor beta chains below come from one sample, sequenced in a study of control samples from healthy donors and cancer patients. Some clones are missing from TCRdb's copy, which holds only in-frame ones; the method was immunoSEQ multiplex PCR. Here the sample spans 70,000 to 85,000 clones, 91% being singletons. The sequenced material came from blood. All receptors come from a man between 50 and 59 years old in good health.

The chain links TRBV6-6 to TRBJ1-6; D not certain. Germline V lookup: CDR1 MNHNY, CDR2 SVGAGI (reference sequence). CDR3 length: 13 residues. V gave up 5 bases and J gave up 11 bases, with 13 bases separating them. CDR3: CASSNQESPPLHF. CDR3 DNA: TGTGCCAGCAGTAACCAAGAGAGCCCACCCCTCCACTTT.

The CDR3 here is CASSDRDYGYTF. In nucleotides, the CDR3 is TGTGCCAGCAGCGATCGAGACTATGGCTACACCTTC. The genes are TRBV9 and TRBJ1-2; D uncertain. Trimming stripped 3 bases from V and 3 bases from J, with 6 bases between. This CDR3 comprises 12 residues. Germline CDR1 reads SGDLS; CDR2 reads YYNGEE.

The V call is TRBV30, the J call TRBJ1-4; D might be TRBD1 (6 bases). V gave up 2 bases and J gave up 5 bases, with 12 bases separating them. Looked up from germline, CDR1 is GTSNPN and CDR2 is SVGIG (reference sequence). The CDR3 consists of 14 residues. CDR3 bases: TGTGCCTGGAGTACAGGGAGGGTAAATGAAAAACTGTTTTTT. Translated, it gives CAWSTGRVNEKLFF.

To note about this clone: Other nucleotide sequences in the sample specify the same CDR3. The chain combines TRBV5-6 with TRBJ1-1, with D hard to call. V dropped 0 bases and J dropped 0 bases, with 6 bases sitting between them. The CDR3 sequence is 14 residues long. Germline-derived CDR1 and CDR2 are SGHDT and YYEEEE. CDR3 sequence (DNA): TGTGCCAGCAGCTTGGGGGCCTTGAACACTGAAGCTTTCTTT. Protein product: CASSLGALNTEAFF.

The rearrangement joins TRBV7-9 to TRBJ1-2; D is unresolved. Trimming removed 1 base from V and 8 bases from J, with 11 bases in between. The CDR3 consists of 13 residues. CDR1 is SEHNR, CDR2 FQNEAQ, per germline (reference sequence). This chain's CDR3 is CASSLEQARGYTF. As DNA, the CDR3 is TGTGCCAGCAGCTTAGAGCAGGCGCGGGGCTACACCTTC.

In its sample, this clone was seen once. This sequence joins TRBV24-1 and TRBJ2-3; D unresolved. CDR1 KGHDR and CDR2 SFDVKD come from the germline V gene. The CDR3 loop spans 14 amino acids. V was shortened by 1 base and J by 8 bases, with 12 bases between the two germline ends. For the CDR3, the DNA is TGTGCCACCAGTGATTTCGGACCGGCGAGTACGCAGTATTTT. Translated: CATSDFGPASTQYF.

The V and J genes are TRBV4-3 and TRBJ1-4, with D unclear. V was shortened by 0 bases and J by 8 bases, with 16 bases between the two germline ends. The CDR3 spans 16 residues. Germline lookup yields CDR1 LGHNA and CDR2 YSLEER. The CDR3: CASSQDPTNLGEKLFF. In nucleotides, the CDR3 is TGCGCCAGCAGCCAAGATCCAACTAACTTGGGGGAAAAACTGTTTTTT.

V gene TRBV9 combines with J gene TRBJ1-1; maybe TRBD1 (6 bases). This CDR3 is built from 15 residues. Germline V gene lookup returns CDR1 SGDLS and CDR2 YYNGEE. V lost 4 bases to trimming and J lost 0 bases, with 13 bases between them. In DNA form, the CDR3 reads TGTGCCAGCAGCAACATCGGGACATTGAACACTGAAGCTTTCTTT. Protein: CASSNIGTLNTEAFF.

This chain connects TRBV12-3 or TRBV12-4 to TRBJ1-1; D might be TRBD1 (6 bases). This CDR3 is 12 amino acids long. Trimming left V 7 bases short and J 4 bases short, with 10 bases between. The DNA for the CDR3 is TGTGCCAGCAAACGGGGGCCCACTGAAGCTTTCTTT. It is translated as CASKRGPTEAFF.

This clone was observed once. This chain connects TRBV5-1 to TRBJ1-2, with 7 bases lining up with TRBD1. V gave up 1 base and J gave up 3 bases; unmatched junction bases: 3. Germline CDR1 SGHRS, CDR2 YFSETQ. The CDR3 length is 14 residues. The CDR3 DNA reads as TGCGCCAGCAGCTTGAAAACAGGGGACTATGGCTACACCTTC. Translating it yields CASSLKTGDYGYTF.

This chain joins TRBV2 and TRBJ1-5, with D possibly being TRBD1 (5 bases). Germline V gene data show CDR1 as SNHLY and CDR2 as FYNNEI. The germline V and J ends were trimmed by 1 base and 9 bases, with 7 bases remaining between them. The CDR3 contains 12 residues. The CDR3 bases are TGTGCCAGCAGTGAAGTGAGGGGGCCCCAGCATTTT. It is translated as CASSEVRGPQHF.

This clone has only a few counts. The chain is built from TRBV19 and TRBJ1-2; 8 bases match TRBD1. CDR1 is LNHDA, CDR2 SQIVND, per germline (reference sequence). The CDR3 consists of 16 residues. V shed 4 bases and J 1 base; nucleotides not matched to a gene: 8. Here the CDR3 DNA reads TGTGCCAGTAGTACAACCGGGACAGGCATTAACTATGGCTACACCTTC. Translation: CASSTTGTGINYGYTF.

The genes are TRBV6-2 or TRBV6-3 and TRBJ1-1; 7 bases map to TRBD1. Germline CDR1 and CDR2: MNHEY and SVGEGT. The CDR3 has 18 amino acids. Trimming took 4 bases from V and 1 from J; bases not matched to a gene: 15. The CDR3 reads CASSSPTPGTAQNTEAFF. The CDR3 DNA reads TGTGCCAGCAGTTCCCCTACCCCGGGGACAGCCCAGAACACTGAAGCTTTCTTT.

The rearrangement uses TRBV5-1 and TRBJ2-3; D unclear. Deletions cut 4 bases from V and 4 bases from J, with 13 bases between. CDR1 and CDR2 from the germline V gene are SGHRS and YFSETQ. This CDR3 spans 14 amino acids. The CDR3 protein is CASSNPSIADTQYF. Written as DNA, the CDR3 is TGCGCCAGCAGCAACCCTAGTATCGCAGATACGCAGTATTTT.

This chain links TRBV4-3 with TRBJ1-1; D gene uncertain. The CDR3 has 14 residues. Germline assignment: CDR1 LGHNA and CDR2 YSLEER. The V end lost 1 base, the J end lost 0 bases, and 6 bases lay between the germline ends. CDR3 sequence (DNA): TGCGCCAGCAGCCAAGGGGGTATGAACACTGAAGCTTTCTTT. It is translated as CASSQGGMNTEAFF.

The chain uses TRBV5-1 and TRBJ1-1; D ambiguous. The V and J ends lost 5 bases and 2 bases respectively, with 10 bases between them. Germline V lookup: CDR1 SGHRS, CDR2 YFSETQ. The CDR3 runs 13 residues. CDR3 amino acids: CASSRMGNTEAFF. CDR3 sequence (DNA): TGCGCCAGCAGTCGTATGGGAAACACTGAAGCTTTCTTT.

The chain has TRBV5-6 and TRBJ2-1; 9 bases align to TRBD1. The germline gives CDR1 SGHDT, CDR2 YYEEEE. The CDR3 runs to 14 residues. The ends lost 2 bases at V and 15 bases at J; junction bases unmatched: 12. DNA for the CDR3: TGTGCCAGCAGCTTATCTCCGGGACAGGGAAAACCGTTCTTC. This codes for CASSLSPGQGKPFF.

This chain connects TRBV5-1 to TRBJ2-5; D might be TRBD1 (5 bases). The germline V gene has CDR1 SGHRS and CDR2 YFSETQ. With 4 bases removed from V and 5 bases from J, the gap between germline ends came to 21 bases. The CDR3 runs 16 residues. CDR3 in amino acids: CASSQGPGHEWETQYF. The CDR3 DNA follows: TGCGCCAGCAGCCAAGGCCCAGGGCATGAGTGGGAGACCCAGTACTTC.

This chain joins TRBV7-2 and TRBJ2-1; D not resolved. In germline, CDR1 is SGHTA, CDR2 FQGNSA. This CDR3 has 14 amino acids. With 4 bases removed from V and 4 bases from J, the gap between germline ends came to 11 bases. CDR3 DNA sequence: TGTGCCAGCAGCTCGGAACTTTTTTACAATGAGCAGTTCTTC. As protein: CASSSELFYNEQFF.

The V and J genes are TRBV24-1 and TRBJ2-5; TRBD2 aligns across 11 bases. This CDR3 comprises 16 residues. Trimming took 6 bases from V and 0 from J; bases not matched to a gene: 5. Looked up from germline, CDR1 is KGHDR and CDR2 is SFDVKD. CDR3 nucleotides: TGTGCCACCAGTCTCGGGACTAGCGGAAACCAAGAGACCCAGTACTTC. It translates to CATSLGTSGNQETQYF.

This clone was seen a handful of times. This rearrangement joins TRBV10-3 to TRBJ1-3; no reliable D call. The ends were cut back, 10 bases at V and 1 base at J, with 17 bases in the middle. The CDR3 totals 15 residues. Germline-derived CDR1 and CDR2 are ENHRY and SYGVKD. CDR3 in DNA: TGTGCCAGCAGGCCTACAAGCGTATCTGGAAACACCATATATTTT. Protein product: CASRPTSVSGNTIYF.

This clone has more than one count but fewer than ten. CDR3 in DNA: TGCGCCAGCAGCTTGGACGGACAGACATACGAGCAGTACTTC. It is translated as CASSLDGQTYEQYF. The chain is built from TRBV5-1 and TRBJ2-7; D might be TRBD1 (6 bases). From germline, CDR1 is SGHRS and CDR2 YFSETQ. V gave up 0 bases and J gave up 4 bases, with 11 bases separating them. This CDR3 comprises 14 residues.

This sequence joins TRBV5-5 and TRBJ1-6; D perhaps matches TRBD1 (6 bases). From germline, CDR1 is SGHKS and CDR2 YYEKEE (reference sequence). The CDR3 extends over 14 amino acids. Trimming removed 2 bases from V and 7 bases from J, with 10 bases in between. The CDR3 DNA reads TGTGCCAGCAGCTTCCGGGACAAAAATTCACCCCTCCACTTT. Its translation is CASSFRDKNSPLHF.

This rearrangement joins TRBV24-1 to TRBJ2-3, with D hard to call. Germline CDR1 and CDR2: KGHDR and SFDVKD. Trimming pared 1 base from V and 10 bases from J, leaving 20 bases between. The CDR3 length is 16 residues. DNA for the CDR3: TGTGCCACCAGTGATTTTGGGCTGCCTCATGGTGGAGCGCAGTATTTT. It encodes CATSDFGLPHGGAQYF.

The chain links TRBV6-2 or TRBV6-3 to TRBJ1-6; the D gene is possibly TRBD1 (6 bases). CDR1 and CDR2 (germline): MNHEY, SVGEGT. CDR3 size: 15 residues. V lost 4 bases and J lost 4, with 11 bases in between. The CDR3 sequence: CASSSRGQYNSPLHF. CDR3 sequence (DNA): TGTGCCAGCAGTTCTCGGGGGCAGTATAATTCACCCCTCCACTTT.